Each of the 19 T cell receptor beta chains below was sequenced from the same sample in a study of control samples from healthy donors and cancer patients. Produced via immunoSEQ multiplex PCR; TCRdb's table is partial and in-frame only. The table records some 120,000 clones, more than 75% of them present only once. Sequenced sample: blood. These receptors were obtained from a woman aged 65 to 85 in good health.

This sequence joins TRBV2 and TRBJ1-4; D possibly corresponds to TRBD1 (5 bases). CDR1 SNHLY and CDR2 FYNNEI come from the germline V gene. V lost 6 bases and J 4 bases, leaving 15 bases between the germline ends. The CDR3 totals 15 residues. The CDR3 spells CASRYSQESNEKLFF. The CDR3 nucleotides read TGTGCCAGCAGATATTCACAGGAGAGTAATGAAAAACTGTTTTTT. Together with reference TRBV2 and TRBJ1-4, the CDR3 gives the full variable domain: EPEVTQTPSHQVTQMGQEVILRCVPISNHLYFYWYRQILGQKVEFLVSFYNNEISEKSEIFDDQFSVERPDGSNFTLKIRSTKLEDSAMYFCASRYSQESNEKLFFGSGTQLSVL.

V gene TRBV6-1 combines with J gene TRBJ1-5; the match to TRBD1 covers 8 bases. The CDR3 spans 14 residues. The V segment lost 2 bases and the J segment 7 bases; nucleotides outside the gene matches: 4. The germline gives CDR1 MNHNS, CDR2 SASEGT. DNA for the CDR3: TGTGCCAGCAGTGAAATACAGGGGGTGCAGCCCCAGCATTTT. It translates to CASSEIQGVQPQHF.

This clone appeared once. The CDR3 coding sequence is TGTGCCATCAGTGAGGACAGGGTGTACTATGGCTACACCTTC. This translates into CAISEDRVYYGYTF. The chain carries TRBV10-3 and TRBJ1-2; the match to TRBD1 covers 7 bases. The CDR3 consists of 14 residues. Germline V lookup: CDR1 ENHRY, CDR2 SYGVKD. V lost 2 bases to trimming and J lost 3 bases; unmatched junction nucleotides: 3.

The chain combines TRBV29-1 with TRBJ2-2; the D gene could be TRBD1 or TRBD2 (6 bases each). The CDR3 sequence is 14 residues long. V was pared by 6 bases and J by 2 bases, with 13 bases between. Germline V CDR1 and CDR2: SQVTM, ANQGSEA. CDR3 sequence reads: CSVARGRNTGELFF. The CDR3 region has the DNA TGCAGCGTAGCACGGGGGCGAAACACCGGGGAGCTGTTTTTT.

The V call is TRBV5-6, the J call TRBJ1-2; 9 bases match TRBD1. The CDR3 has 16 residues. CDR1 and CDR2 (germline): SGHDT, YYEEEE. V was clipped by 3 bases and J by 5 bases; unmatched bases: 11. CDR3 in amino acids: CASSSLAATGGYGYTF. The CDR3 DNA reads as TGTGCCAGCAGCTCCTTGGCCGCGACAGGGGGGTATGGCTACACCTTC.

In its sample, this clone was seen a few times. V gene TRBV10-3 combines with J gene TRBJ1-1, with D tentatively TRBD1 (5 bases). The CDR3 covers 15 residues. Germline-derived CDR1 and CDR2 are ENHRY and SYGVKD. V shed 10 bases and J shed 2 bases, with 20 bases lying between them. DNA of the CDR3: TGTGCCACCAAGCCTACCGGGACGGCAAACACTGAAGCTTTCTTT. Its translation is CATKPTGTANTEAFF.

The chain recombines TRBV5-1 with TRBJ2-5, with 13 bases aligning to TRBD2. The germline gives CDR1 SGHRS, CDR2 YFSETQ. The CDR3 runs to 17 residues. The junction had 8 bases not matched to a gene; V was cut back by 1 base and J by 5 bases. The CDR3 nucleotides read TGCGCCAGCAGCTTGACCGGGACTAGCGGGGTTGCTGAGACCCAGTACTTC. It codes for CASSLTGTSGVAETQYF.

The rearrangement uses TRBV2 and TRBJ2-7; no definite D call. The CDR3 spans 13 residues. Between the trimmed V and J ends, which lost 4 bases and 5 bases, there was a span of 12 bases. Germline lookup yields CDR1 SNHLY and CDR2 FYNNEI. This chain's CDR3 is CASSVVGPNEQYF. The DNA for the CDR3 is TGTGCCAGCAGTGTCGTAGGGCCCAACGAGCAGTACTTC.

This clone appeared a single time. The chain links TRBV25-1 to TRBJ1-3; the D gene is possibly TRBD1 (5 bases). V lost 3 bases and J lost 4, with 19 bases in between. Per germline, CDR1 MGHDK and CDR2 SYGVNS. This CDR3 region has 17 residues. CDR3 in amino acids: CASSEPGPKRGGNTIYF. Written as DNA, the CDR3 is TGTGCCAGCAGTGAGCCGGGACCCAAAAGGGGCGGAAACACCATATATTTT.

The chain has TRBV5-6 and TRBJ1-5; maybe TRBD1 (6 bases). The CDR3 runs to 14 residues. CDR1 is SGHDT and CDR2 is YYEEEE in the germline V gene. V was trimmed by 3 bases and J by 2 bases, leaving 9 bases between them. CDR3 sequence reads: CASSSRQGNQPQHF. The CDR3 DNA reads TGTGCCAGCAGCTCGAGACAGGGCAATCAGCCCCAGCATTTT.

The J gene is TRBJ2-1, the V gene TRBV18, with 12 bases lining up with TRBD2. This CDR3 region has 17 residues. Trimming took 4 bases from V and 3 from J; bases not matched to a gene: 7. Germline V CDR1 and CDR2: KGHSH, LQKENI. CDR3: CASSRPSGGALYNEQFF. The CDR3 DNA sequence: TGTGCCAGCTCACGGCCTAGCGGGGGGGCCCTCTACAATGAGCAGTTCTTC.

This chain joins TRBV5-6 and TRBJ2-7; D might be TRBD2 (5 bases). Trimming took 6 bases from V and 2 from J, leaving 12 bases between them. The CDR3 is 13 residues long. Germline CDR1 is SGHDT and CDR2 is YYEEEE. The CDR3 DNA reads as TGTGCCAGCATGCGGGTACTTGCCTACGAGCAGTACTTC. Protein sequence: CASMRVLAYEQYF. Full variable domain (rest looked up from reference TRBV5-6 and TRBJ2-7): DAGVTQSPTHLIKTRGQQVTLRCSPKSGHDTVSWYQQALGQGPQFIFQYYEEEERQRGNFPDRFSGHQFPNYSSELNVNALLLGDSALYLCASMRVLAYEQYFGPGTRLTVT.

The CDR3 coding sequence is TGTGCCATCAGTGACAGGGCGAGCAATCAGCCCCAGCATTTT. Its translation: CAISDRASNQPQHF. The chain carries TRBV10-3 and TRBJ1-5, with D possibly being TRBD1 (5 bases). Germline CDR1 is ENHRY and CDR2 is SYGVKD. The CDR3 loop spans 14 amino acids. Deletions cut 3 bases from V and 1 base from J, with 7 bases between.

This sequence joins TRBV7-9 and TRBJ2-1; TRBD1 matches at 8 bases. The CDR3 loop spans 16 amino acids. CDR1 and CDR2 from the germline V gene are SEHNR and FQNEAQ (reference sequence). The trim removed 5 bases at V and 8 bases at J, leaving 14 bases unmatched. CDR3 residues: CASSPTTGGTVHEQFF. CDR3 DNA sequence: TGTGCCAGCAGCCCGACCACAGGGGGAACTGTCCATGAGCAGTTCTTC.

This clone showed up just once. V gene TRBV11-3 combines with J gene TRBJ2-1; D is possibly TRBD1 or TRBD2 (5 bases each). Per germline, CDR1 SGHNT and CDR2 YENEEA. CDR3 length: 15 residues. Trimming took off 3 bases at V and 7 bases at J, with 16 bases between the two ends. The CDR3 region has the DNA TGTGCCAGCAGCTTGTCGGGGCTAGCTAAAAATGAGCAGTTCTTC. Protein sequence: CASSLSGLAKNEQFF.

This clone was picked up one time. The chain recombines TRBV3-1 (or the pseudogene TRBV3-2) with TRBJ1-4; TRBD1 is a possible D gene (5 bases). Looked up from germline, CDR1 is LGHDT and CDR2 is YNNKEL (reference sequence). Trimming took off 4 bases at V and 2 bases at J, with 14 bases between the two ends. The CDR3 spans 16 residues. The CDR3 coding sequence is TGTGCCAGCAGCCCAGGGAGGATGAGTACTAATGAAAAACTGTTTTTT. Amino acid sequence: CASSPGRMSTNEKLFF.

The chain couples TRBV3-1 (or the pseudogene TRBV3-2) to TRBJ1-3; perhaps TRBD1 as D (6 bases). Germline loops: CDR1 LGHDT, CDR2 YNNKEL (reference sequence). The CDR3 extends over 14 amino acids. The ends were cut back, 0 bases at V and 7 bases at J, with 10 bases in the middle. The CDR3 loop is CASSQDTGRNTIYF. For the CDR3, the DNA is TGTGCCAGCAGCCAAGATACAGGGAGGAACACCATATATTTT.

The chain joins TRBV4-3 to TRBJ1-2, with 11 bases identical to TRBD1. V shed 0 bases and J 7 bases; nucleotides not matched to a gene: 4. Germline CDR1 LGHNA, CDR2 YSLEER. The CDR3 is 15 amino acids. The CDR3 region is CASSQDLGQGGGYTF. CDR3 nucleotide sequence: TGCGCCAGCAGCCAAGATTTGGGACAGGGGGGTGGCTACACCTTC.

This rearrangement joins TRBV6-6 to TRBJ2-2; 7 bases match TRBD2. The trim removed 6 bases at V and 0 bases at J, leaving 1 base unmatched. Germline V lookup: CDR1 MNHNY, CDR2 SVGAGI (reference sequence). The CDR3 totals 14 residues. The CDR3 loop reads CASRRGANTGELFF. The CDR3 DNA reads TGTGCCAGCAGACGGGGGGCGAACACCGGGGAGCTGTTTTTT.